The TCR beta chain under discussion was sequenced for a study of T cell responses to AZD1222 COVID-19 vaccine. TCRdb keeps only in-frame clones here, not all; method: immunoSEQ multiplex PCR. The sample holds 140,000 to 150,000 clones, 91% seen once. The CDR3 runs to 15 residues. The V gene lost 0 bases and the J gene lost 5 bases, with 8 bases spanning the gap. Germline values: CDR1 ENHRY, CDR2 SYGVKD. J is TRBJ1-6 and V is TRBV10-3; no reliable D call. The receptor comes from an adult in good health. Source: peripheral blood, taken on day 0 of AZD1222 vaccination. This chain's CDR3 is CAISESRGNNSPLHF. The CDR3 DNA reads TGTGCCATCAGTGAGTCGAGAGGGAATAATTCACCCCTCCACTTT.